This T cell receptor beta chain originates from a study of early T cells in non-severe SARS-CoV-2 infection. Whole-study context: The sequenced material was bulk RNA from unsorted whole blood, and its chains were unpaired.

Remarks on this clonotype: Its cognate antigen is unknown.

Study-wide findings and caveats: Database matching using VDJdb favored anti-spike CD8 responses, with private and CD4 specificities left missing.

Individual cDNA molecules received unique molecular identifiers during library preparation. TCRdb reprocessed the 5' RACE reads via MiXCR and lists one record per CDR3 protein. Of over 75,000 distinct CDR3 sequences in the sample, about 12% were seen once. Material: whole blood. The clonotype originates from an adult who was a healthcare worker with PCR-confirmed SARS-CoV-2 infection or an uninfected control (not recorded which).

This CDR3 reads CSAQVGAGSSYNEQFF. Here the CDR3 DNA reads TGCAGTGCTCAAGTTGGCGCGGGCAGCTCCTACAATGAGCAGTTCTTC. The chain employs TRBV20-1 and TRBJ2-1; maybe TRBD2 (5 bases). Germline-derived CDR1 and CDR2 are DFQATT and SNEGSKA (reference sequence). This CDR3 comprises 16 residues. V was clipped by 5 bases and J by 0 bases, with 17 bases between them.